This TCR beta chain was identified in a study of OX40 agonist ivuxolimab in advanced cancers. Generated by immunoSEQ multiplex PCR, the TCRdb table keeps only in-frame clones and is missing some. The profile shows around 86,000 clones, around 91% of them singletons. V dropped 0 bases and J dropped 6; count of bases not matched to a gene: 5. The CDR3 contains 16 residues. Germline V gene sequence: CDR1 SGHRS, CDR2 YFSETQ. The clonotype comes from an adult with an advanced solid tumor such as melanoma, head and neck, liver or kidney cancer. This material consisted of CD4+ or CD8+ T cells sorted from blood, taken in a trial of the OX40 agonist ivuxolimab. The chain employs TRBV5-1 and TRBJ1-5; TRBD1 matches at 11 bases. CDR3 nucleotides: TGCGCCAGCAGCTTGGGAGGGACAGGGGGAATTCAGCCCCAGCATTTT. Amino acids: CASSLGGTGGIQPQHF.